A selection of T cell receptor beta chains follows, all from one sample in a study of T cell repertoires in cytomegalovirus infection. MiXCR, applied by TCRdb to the reads, yields one record per CDR3 protein. The table shows about 210,000 distinct CDR3 sequences, with roughly 6.5% occurring only once. Material for sequencing was PBMCs. These TCRs come from a human donor in good health (CMV status not recorded). Some clones in this sample may be carry-over from other donors' samples. The CDR3 runs from the conserved cysteine through the conserved F or W. A D gene is named only where the DNA matches it firmly. The size of a clone is reported for some rows only, either as once, few or many, or as a class for expanded clones.

J: TRBJ1-1; D: NA; size: NA; V: TRBV5-5; CDR3: CASSWVEGTTEAFF; DNA: TGTGCCAGCAGCTGGGTAGAGGGTACCACTGAAGCTTTCTTT
J: TRBJ2-5; D: TRBD2; size: many; V: TRBV29-1; CDR3: CSAGHSGGPKETQYF; DNA: TGCAGCGCTGGCCATAGCGGGGGCCCAAAAGAGACCCAGTACTTC
J: TRBJ1-1; D: NA; size: many; V: TRBV7-9; CDR3: CASSEVQGNTEAFF; DNA: TGTGCCAGCAGCGAGGTACAGGGGAACACTGAAGCTTTCTTT
J: TRBJ2-3; D: NA; size: many; V: TRBV6-2/TRBV6-3; CDR3: CASRSGPQSQYF; DNA: TGTGCCAGCAGATCGGGACCCCAGTCGCAGTATTTT
J: TRBJ2-2; D: NA; size: many; V: TRBV7-2; CDR3: CASSSAVNTGELFF; DNA: TGTGCCAGCAGCTCTGCAGTTAACACCGGGGAGCTGTTTTTT
J: TRBJ2-7; D: TRBD1; size: many; V: TRBV28; CDR3: CASSQPGQGEEKQYF; DNA: TGTGCCAGCAGTCAACCGGGACAGGGAGAAGAAAAGCAGTACTTC
J: TRBJ1-4; D: NA; size: many; V: TRBV7-2; CDR3: CASSLAPAAPGKLFF; DNA: TGTGCCAGCAGCTTAGCGCCGGCAGCGCCAGGAAAACTGTTTTTT
J: TRBJ2-6; D: NA; size: many; V: TRBV12-3/TRBV12-4; CDR3: CASSFGGGANVLTF; DNA: TGTGCCAGCAGTTTCGGGGGCGGGGCCAACGTCCTGACTTTC
J: TRBJ2-5; D: TRBD2; size: many; V: TRBV7-2; CDR3: CASTGGAMETQYF; DNA: TGTGCCAGCACGGGGGGGGCGATGGAGACCCAGTACTTC
J: TRBJ2-7; D: NA; size: many; V: TRBV7-2; CDR3: CASTRGAGYEQYF; DNA: TGTGCCAGCACCCGGGGGGCCGGTTACGAGCAGTACTTC
J: TRBJ1-1; D: NA; size: many; V: TRBV28; CDR3: CASIPQGRNTEAFF; DNA: TGTGCCAGCATTCCCCAGGGGAGGAACACTGAAGCTTTCTTT
J: TRBJ2-4; D: TRBD1; size: many; V: TRBV15; CDR3: CATSRGGDSHKNIQYF; DNA: TGTGCCACCAGCAGAGGAGGGGACAGCCACAAAAACATTCAGTACTTC
J: TRBJ2-7; D: TRBD1; size: few; V: TRBV20-1; CDR3: CSAPDRDHSYEQYF; DNA: TGCAGTGCGCCGGACAGGGACCACTCCTACGAGCAGTACTTC
J: TRBJ1-2; D: NA; size: NA; V: TRBV20-1; CDR3: CSARDRLPGYTF; DNA: TGCAGTGCTAGAGATCGGCTGCCCGGCTACACCTTC
J: TRBJ2-2; D: NA; size: NA; V: TRBV24-1; CDR3: CATSETGADTGELFF; DNA: TGTGCCACCAGTGAAACGGGAGCCGACACCGGGGAGCTGTTTTTT
J: TRBJ1-1; D: TRBD1; size: many; V: TRBV6-1; CDR3: CASSKDRATEAFF; DNA: TGTGCCAGCAGTAAGGACAGGGCCACTGAAGCTTTCTTT
J: TRBJ2-1; D: TRBD2; size: many; V: TRBV7-2; CDR3: CASSLGGGVNEQFF; DNA: TGTGCCAGCAGCTTAGGCGGGGGGGTAAATGAGCAGTTCTTC
J: TRBJ2-2; D: TRBD1; size: many; V: TRBV28; CDR3: CASSGHRQGTNTGELFF; DNA: TGTGCCAGCAGTGGACACCGACAGGGGACGAACACCGGGGAGCTGTTTTTT
J: TRBJ2-1; D: TRBD2; size: few; V: TRBV14; CDR3: CASSRLAGADNEQFF; DNA: TGTGCCAGCAGCCGCCTAGCGGGGGCAGACAATGAGCAGTTCTTC
J: TRBJ2-1; D: TRBD2; size: many; V: TRBV20-1; CDR3: CSARDLISGGYNEQFF; DNA: TGCAGTGCTAGAGATCTTATTAGCGGGGGGTACAATGAGCAGTTCTTC
J: TRBJ1-1; D: NA; size: many; V: TRBV20-1; CDR3: CSAHPRQGGSEAFF; DNA: TGCAGTGCCCATCCCAGGCAGGGCGGGTCTGAAGCTTTCTTT
J: TRBJ1-2; D: NA; size: many; V: TRBV7-9; CDR3: CASSGRDTIPYGYTF; DNA: TGTGCCAGCAGCGGCCGGGACACGATTCCCTATGGCTACACCTTC
J: TRBJ2-5; D: NA; size: many; V: TRBV6-2/TRBV6-3; CDR3: CASRPQGFGKETQYF; DNA: TGTGCCAGTAGACCCCAGGGATTCGGGAAAGAGACCCAGTACTTC
J: TRBJ2-3; D: TRBD2; size: many; V: TRBV4-3; CDR3: CASSPGGSGGNTQYF; DNA: TGCGCCAGCAGCCCTGGAGGGAGCGGGGGAAATACGCAGTATTTT
J: TRBJ2-5; D: TRBD1; size: many; V: TRBV7-9; CDR3: CASSAGTDFQETQYF; DNA: TGTGCCAGCAGCGCCGGGACAGATTTTCAAGAGACCCAGTACTTC
J: TRBJ1-4; D: NA; size: many; V: TRBV2; CDR3: CASSPKASSGAEKLFF; DNA: TGTGCCAGCAGCCCCAAGGCCTCTTCGGGCGCTGAAAAACTGTTTTTT
J: TRBJ2-3; D: NA; size: NA; V: TRBV12-3/TRBV12-4; CDR3: CASSLRGISTDTQYF; DNA: TGTGCCAGCAGTTTAAGGGGGATCAGCACAGATACGCAGTATTTT
J: TRBJ1-2; D: NA; size: many; V: TRBV28; CDR3: CASSFLPVNYGYTF; DNA: TGTGCCAGCAGTTTTCTGCCGGTTAACTATGGCTACACCTTC
J: TRBJ1-5; D: NA; size: many; V: TRBV30; CDR3: CAWSLGTGNQPQHF; DNA: TGTGCCTGGAGTCTAGGGACGGGGAATCAGCCCCAGCATTTT
J: TRBJ2-2; D: TRBD1; size: many; V: TRBV14; CDR3: CASSHFVTGSTGELFF; DNA: TGTGCCAGCAGCCATTTCGTGACAGGGAGCACCGGGGAGCTGTTTTTT
J: TRBJ1-1; D: TRBD1; size: many; V: TRBV20-1; CDR3: CSAESRQGKTEAFF; DNA: TGCAGTGCTGAAAGTCGACAGGGGAAAACTGAAGCTTTCTTT
J: TRBJ1-2; D: NA; size: many; V: TRBV12-3/TRBV12-4; CDR3: CASSVGTYYGYTF; DNA: TGTGCCAGCAGTGTTGGGACTTACTATGGCTACACCTTC
J: TRBJ2-3; D: NA; size: few; V: TRBV20-1; CDR3: CSARDPPGDTQYF; DNA: TGCAGTGCTAGAGATCCCCCGGGGGATACGCAGTATTTT
J: TRBJ1-1; D: NA; size: many; V: TRBV20-1; CDR3: CSTRDGSLMNTEAFF; DNA: TGCAGTACCCGGGACGGCAGCCTCATGAACACTGAAGCTTTCTTT
J: TRBJ2-2; D: NA; size: many; V: TRBV25-1; CDR3: CASRKGGNTGELFF; DNA: TGTGCCAGCAGGAAGGGGGGGAACACCGGGGAGCTGTTTTTT
J: TRBJ1-5; D: NA; size: many; V: TRBV7-9; CDR3: CASSLASKGTSNQPQHF; DNA: TGTGCCAGCAGCTTAGCCTCAAAGGGGACGAGCAATCAGCCCCAGCATTTT
J: TRBJ1-2; D: NA; size: many; V: TRBV6-2/TRBV6-3; CDR3: CASSKGVDRPANYGYTF; DNA: TGTGCCTCCAGCAAGGGAGTCGACCGCCCTGCTAACTATGGCTACACCTTC
J: TRBJ1-2; D: NA; size: many; V: TRBV10-3; CDR3: CAINPREGLRLDYGYTF; DNA: TGTGCCATCAATCCTAGGGAGGGACTCCGATTGGACTATGGCTACACCTTC
J: TRBJ1-1; D: NA; size: many; V: TRBV9; CDR3: CASSENTRVTEAFF; DNA: TGTGCCAGCAGCGAAAATACGAGGGTAACTGAAGCTTTCTTT
J: TRBJ2-7; D: TRBD2; size: many; V: TRBV7-2; CDR3: CASSLAPGGPAYEQYF; DNA: TGTGCCAGCAGCTTAGCCCCGGGGGGGCCAGCGTACGAGCAGTACTTC
J: TRBJ2-7; D: NA; size: many; V: TRBV29-1; CDR3: CSVEDVGGYEQYF; DNA: TGCAGCGTTGAAGATGTTGGGGGCTACGAGCAGTACTTC
J: TRBJ1-5; D: TRBD1; size: NA; V: TRBV4-3; CDR3: CASSHDTGGNQPQHF; DNA: TGCGCCAGCAGCCATGATACAGGGGGAAATCAGCCCCAGCATTTT
J: TRBJ2-1; D: NA; size: many; V: TRBV5-5; CDR3: CASSLARFSYNEQFF; DNA: TGTGCCAGCAGCTTGGCCAGGTTCTCCTACAATGAGCAGTTCTTC
J: TRBJ1-2; D: TRBD1; size: many; V: TRBV4-2; CDR3: CASSQEAGGGYTF; DNA: TGTGCCAGCAGCCAAGAGGCAGGGGGCGGCTACACCTTC
J: TRBJ2-7; D: NA; size: many; V: TRBV7-2; CDR3: CASTFGTLYEQYF; DNA: TGTGCCAGCACCTTCGGGACACTCTACGAGCAGTACTTC
J: TRBJ2-7; D: TRBD2; size: many; V: TRBV7-6; CDR3: CASSRGGDPSYEQYF; DNA: TGTGCCAGCAGCCGGGGGGGGGACCCGTCCTACGAGCAGTACTTC
J: TRBJ1-2; D: NA; size: many; V: TRBV6-5; CDR3: CASSYSKGFTNGYTF; DNA: TGTGCCAGCAGTTACTCAAAGGGTTTCACAAATGGCTACACCTTC
J: TRBJ1-4; D: NA; size: many; V: TRBV20-1; CDR3: CSALNATNEKLFF; DNA: TGCAGTGCTCTGAATGCAACTAATGAAAAACTGTTTTTT
J: TRBJ1-1; D: TRBD1; size: many; V: TRBV7-3; CDR3: CASSRTGTNTEAFF; DNA: TGTGCCAGCAGTAGGACAGGAACGAACACTGAAGCTTTCTTT
J: TRBJ1-5; D: TRBD1; size: once; V: TRBV24-1; CDR3: CATSDGQEPQHF; DNA: TGTGCCACCAGTGATGGACAGGAGCCCCAGCATTTT